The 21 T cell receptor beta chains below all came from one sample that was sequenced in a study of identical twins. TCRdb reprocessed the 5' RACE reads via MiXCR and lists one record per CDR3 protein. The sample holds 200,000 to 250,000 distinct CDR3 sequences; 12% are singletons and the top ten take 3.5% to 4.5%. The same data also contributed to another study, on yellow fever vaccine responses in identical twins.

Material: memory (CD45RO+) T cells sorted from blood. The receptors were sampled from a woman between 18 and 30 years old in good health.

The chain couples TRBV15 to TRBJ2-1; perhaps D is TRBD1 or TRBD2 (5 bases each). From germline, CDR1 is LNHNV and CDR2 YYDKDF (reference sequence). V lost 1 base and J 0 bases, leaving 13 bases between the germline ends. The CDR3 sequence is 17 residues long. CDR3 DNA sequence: TGTGCCACCAGCAGAGTCGGGGCGGCGAGCTCCTACAATGAGCAGTTCTTC. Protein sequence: CATSRVGAASSYNEQFF.

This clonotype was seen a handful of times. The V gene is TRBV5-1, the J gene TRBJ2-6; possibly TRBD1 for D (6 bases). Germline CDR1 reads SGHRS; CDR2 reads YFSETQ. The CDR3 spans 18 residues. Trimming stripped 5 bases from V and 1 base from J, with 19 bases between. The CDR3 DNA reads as TGCGCCAGCAGGCCTGGACAGTCTTTACTTTCTGGGGCCAACGTCCTGACTTTC. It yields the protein CASRPGQSLLSGANVLTF.

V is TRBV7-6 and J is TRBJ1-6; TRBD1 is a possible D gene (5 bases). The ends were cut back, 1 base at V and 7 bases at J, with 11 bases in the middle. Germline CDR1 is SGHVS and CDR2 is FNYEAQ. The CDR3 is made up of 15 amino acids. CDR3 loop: CASSLEAGGNSPLHF. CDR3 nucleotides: TGTGCCAGCAGCTTAGAGGCGGGGGGAAATTCACCCCTCCACTTT.

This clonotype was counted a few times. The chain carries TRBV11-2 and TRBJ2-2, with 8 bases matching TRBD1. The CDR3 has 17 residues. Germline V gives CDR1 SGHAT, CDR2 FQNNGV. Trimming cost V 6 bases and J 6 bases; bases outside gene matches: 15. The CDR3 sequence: CASRQPGQALTAGELFF. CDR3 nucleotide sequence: TGTGCCAGCAGACAACCGGGACAGGCCTTAACAGCCGGGGAGCTGTTTTTT.

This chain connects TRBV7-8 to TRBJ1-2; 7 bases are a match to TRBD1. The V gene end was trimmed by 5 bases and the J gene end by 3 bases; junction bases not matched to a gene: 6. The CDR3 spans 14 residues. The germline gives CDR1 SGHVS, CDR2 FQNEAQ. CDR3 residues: CASSLGQGDYGYTF. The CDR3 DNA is TGTGCCAGCAGCCTCGGGCAGGGGGACTATGGCTACACCTTC.

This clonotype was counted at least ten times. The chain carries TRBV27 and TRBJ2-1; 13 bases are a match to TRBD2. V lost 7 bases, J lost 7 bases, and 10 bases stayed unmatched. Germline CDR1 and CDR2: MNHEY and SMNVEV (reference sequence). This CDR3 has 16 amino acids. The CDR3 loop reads CASTRTSGGGWNEQFF. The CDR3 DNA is TGTGCCAGCACCCGGACTAGCGGGGGTGGTTGGAATGAGCAGTTCTTC.

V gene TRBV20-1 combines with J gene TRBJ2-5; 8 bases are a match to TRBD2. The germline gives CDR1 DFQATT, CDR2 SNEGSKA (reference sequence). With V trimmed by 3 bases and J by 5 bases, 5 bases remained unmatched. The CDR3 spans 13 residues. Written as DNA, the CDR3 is TGCAGTGCTAGCGGGGGGGCCGGGGAGACCCAGTACTTC. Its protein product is CSASGGAGETQYF.

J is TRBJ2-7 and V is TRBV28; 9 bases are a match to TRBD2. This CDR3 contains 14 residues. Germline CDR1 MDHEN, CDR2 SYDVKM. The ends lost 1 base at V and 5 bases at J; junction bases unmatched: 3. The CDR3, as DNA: TGTGCCAGCAGTTTATTGCGGGAGGGTGACGAGCAGTACTTC. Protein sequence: CASSLLREGDEQYF.

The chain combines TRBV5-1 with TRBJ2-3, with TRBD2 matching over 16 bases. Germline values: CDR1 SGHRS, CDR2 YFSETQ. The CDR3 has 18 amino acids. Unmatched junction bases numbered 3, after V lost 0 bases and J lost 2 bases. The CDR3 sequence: CASSLAGLAGGPTDTQYF. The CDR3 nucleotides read TGCGCCAGCAGCTTGGCGGGACTAGCGGGGGGGCCCACAGATACGCAGTATTTT.

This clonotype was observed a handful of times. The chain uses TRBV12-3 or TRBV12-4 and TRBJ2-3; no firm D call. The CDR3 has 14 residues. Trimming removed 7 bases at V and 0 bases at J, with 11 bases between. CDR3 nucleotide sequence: TGTGCCAGCACCCCGGCGGCTAGCACAGATACGCAGTATTTT. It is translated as CASTPAASTDTQYF.

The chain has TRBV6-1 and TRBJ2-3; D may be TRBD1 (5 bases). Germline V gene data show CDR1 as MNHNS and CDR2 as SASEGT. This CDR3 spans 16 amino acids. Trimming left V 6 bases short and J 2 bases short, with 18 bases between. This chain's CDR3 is CASRQDSERITDTQYF. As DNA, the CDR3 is TGTGCCAGCAGGCAAGACAGTGAAAGAATCACAGATACGCAGTATTTT.

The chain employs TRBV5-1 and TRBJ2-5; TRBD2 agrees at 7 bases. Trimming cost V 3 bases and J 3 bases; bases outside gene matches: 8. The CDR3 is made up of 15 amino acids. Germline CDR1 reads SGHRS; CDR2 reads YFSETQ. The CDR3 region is CASSSGDYAKETQYF. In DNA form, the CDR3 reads TGCGCCAGCAGCTCGGGGGACTACGCCAAAGAGACCCAGTACTTC. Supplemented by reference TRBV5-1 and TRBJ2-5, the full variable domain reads KAGVTQTPRYLIKTRGQQVTLSCSPISGHRSVSWYQQTPGQGLQFLFEYFSETQRNKGNFPGRFSGRQFSNSRSEMNVSTLELGDSALYLCASSSGDYAKETQYFGPGTRLLVL.

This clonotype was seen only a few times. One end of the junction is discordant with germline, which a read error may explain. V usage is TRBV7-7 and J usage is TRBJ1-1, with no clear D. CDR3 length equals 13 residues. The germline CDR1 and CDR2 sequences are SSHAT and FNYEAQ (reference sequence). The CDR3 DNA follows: TGTGCTAGCAGCCAGCAGGAAAACACTGAAGCTTTCTTT. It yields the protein CASSQQENTEAFF.

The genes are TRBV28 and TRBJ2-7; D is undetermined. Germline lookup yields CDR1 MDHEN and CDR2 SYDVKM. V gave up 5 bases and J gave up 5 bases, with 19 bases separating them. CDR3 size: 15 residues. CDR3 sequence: CASSNGWQARNEQYF. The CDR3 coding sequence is TGTGCCAGCAGTAACGGCTGGCAGGCAAGGAACGAGCAGTACTTC.

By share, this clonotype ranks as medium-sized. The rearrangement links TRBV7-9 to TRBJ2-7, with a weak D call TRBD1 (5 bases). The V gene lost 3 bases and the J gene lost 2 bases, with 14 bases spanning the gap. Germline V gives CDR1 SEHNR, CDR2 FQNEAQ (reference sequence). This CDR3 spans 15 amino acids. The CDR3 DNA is TGTGCCAGCAGCTTCCGGCAGGGTGGGACCTACGAGCAGTACTTC. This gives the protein CASSFRQGGTYEQYF.

CDR3 residues: CASSLLINHGYTF. CDR3 DNA sequence: TGCGCCAGCAGCTTGCTGATAAATCATGGCTACACCTTC. This sequence joins TRBV5-1 and TRBJ1-2; D is uncertain. The V end was cut by 1 base, the J end by 6 bases, with 10 bases between. This CDR3 is 13 amino acids long. Germline V CDR1 and CDR2: SGHRS, YFSETQ.

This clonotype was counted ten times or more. The DNA of the CDR3 is TGTGCCAGCAGCTTAGGGCCTAGCGGGAGGGAGACCCAGTACTTC. Translating it yields CASSLGPSGRETQYF. The V gene is TRBV7-2, the J gene TRBJ2-5; 11 bases are a match to TRBD2. Germline V gene sequence: CDR1 SGHTA, CDR2 FQGNSA. This CDR3 region has 15 residues. Trimming cost V 1 base and J 5 bases; bases outside gene matches: 3.

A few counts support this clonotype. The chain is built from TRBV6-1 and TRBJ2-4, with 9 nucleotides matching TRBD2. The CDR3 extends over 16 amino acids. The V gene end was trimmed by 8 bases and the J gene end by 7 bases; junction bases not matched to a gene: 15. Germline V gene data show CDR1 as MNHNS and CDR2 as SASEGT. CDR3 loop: CASRMGAGGPGNIQYF. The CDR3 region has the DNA TGTGCCAGCCGTATGGGGGCGGGGGGGCCAGGGAACATTCAGTACTTC.

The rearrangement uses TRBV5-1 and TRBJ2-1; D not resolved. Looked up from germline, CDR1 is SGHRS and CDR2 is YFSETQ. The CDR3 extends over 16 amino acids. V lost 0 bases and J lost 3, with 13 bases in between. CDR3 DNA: TGCGCCAGCAGCTTGGGCCAGGCCCTCAGCTACAATGAGCAGTTCTTC. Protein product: CASSLGQALSYNEQFF.

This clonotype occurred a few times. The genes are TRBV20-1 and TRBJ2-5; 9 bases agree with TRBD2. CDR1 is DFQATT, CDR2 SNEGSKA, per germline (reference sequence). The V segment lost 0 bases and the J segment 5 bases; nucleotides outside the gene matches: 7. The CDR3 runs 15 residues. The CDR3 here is CSARDRREGRETQYF. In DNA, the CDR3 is TGCAGTGCTAGAGATCGGCGGGAGGGTAGGGAGACCCAGTACTTC.

The chain's CDR3 is CASSQESNSPGSYEQYF. DNA for the CDR3: TGCGCCAGCAGCCAAGAATCTAACAGCCCCGGCTCCTACGAGCAGTACTTC. This sequence joins TRBV4-1 and TRBJ2-7, with unresolved D. Trimming left V 0 bases short and J 0 bases short, with 15 bases between. CDR1 and CDR2 (germline): MGHRA, YSYEKL. This CDR3 is 17 amino acids long.